The next 32 T cell receptor beta chains were all read from a single sample in a study of Ad26.COV2.S vaccination and SARS-CoV-2 variants (dated by TCRdb to about 2021). The label giving this sample's treatment or condition can be read as: about 20 received Ad26.COV2.S at low or high dose, single or two shots; 5 received placebo; per-sample allocation not given. For vaccine and placebo recipients, the sequenced repertoires came from samples collected on day 63 after the first injection. Library method: the immunoSEQ multiplex PCR assay. TCRdb obtained this table from immuneACCESS and retained in-frame rearrangements with V and J assigned. These tables miss some clones; where compared with another copy, unresolved V genes account for less than half of the shortfall, and the remainder is unexplained. The table for this sample lists some 400,000 clones; about 89% of them were counted only once. The ten top clones hold 1.9% of the sample.

Sequences were derived from peripheral blood, sampled in a trial of Ad26.COV2.S vaccine versus placebo. The receptors were sampled from a person aged 18 to 65 who received the Ad26.COV2.S COVID-19 vaccine or a placebo.

The gene calls are TRBV24-1 and TRBJ2-7, with D perhaps matching TRBD2 (5 bases). Trimming took off 7 bases at V and 2 bases at J, with 17 bases between the two ends. The CDR3 extends over 15 amino acids. Germline values: CDR1 KGHDR, CDR2 SFDVKD. CDR3 sequence (DNA): TGTGCCACCAGCCCCGGGGTAGCCGGGACCTACGAGCAGTACTTC. As protein: CATSPGVAGTYEQYF.

There are a few counts of this clone. The chain carries TRBV21-1 and TRBJ2-2. TRBV21-1 constitutes a pseudogene. This CDR3 region has 15 residues. The DNA for the CDR3 is TGTGCCAGCAGCAGCTTAGGCTCTCTATCCGGGGAGCTGTTTTTT. Protein sequence: CASSSLGSLSGELFF.

This clone is a singleton in its sample. V is TRBV6-1 and J is TRBJ1-1; D possibly corresponds to TRBD1 (5 bases). The CDR3 spans 16 residues. With 2 bases removed from V and 4 bases from J, the gap between germline ends came to 17 bases. Germline-derived CDR1 and CDR2 are MNHNS and SASEGT. CDR3 bases: TGTGCCAGCAGTGAACCTCGTCGCAGGGCGACCACTGAAGCTTTCTTT. Protein sequence: CASSEPRRRATTEAFF.

The chain employs TRBV28 and TRBJ1-6; 11 positions match TRBD1. V trimming: 4 bases; J trimming: 9 bases; junction bases outside the gene matches: 11. Per the germline V gene, CDR1 is MDHEN and CDR2 is SYDVKM. The CDR3 runs 17 residues. CDR3 residues: CASSSGTGGFRGSPLHF. In DNA, the CDR3 is TGTGCCAGCAGTTCCGGGACAGGGGGATTTAGGGGTTCACCCCTCCACTTT.

The DNA of the CDR3 is TGCGCCAGCAGCTCCCTAGCGGGGCTAGGGACCGGGGAGCTGTTTTTT. This encodes CASSSLAGLGTGELFF. The chain carries TRBV5-1 and TRBJ2-2; 9 bases match TRBD2. Germline CDR1 SGHRS, CDR2 YFSETQ. V shed 3 bases and J 5 bases; nucleotides not matched to a gene: 8. This CDR3 has 16 residues.

V gene TRBV7-3 combines with J gene TRBJ2-5; 10 nucleotides match TRBD2. This CDR3 contains 15 residues. V lost 4 bases and J lost 5; bases outside the gene matches: 7. CDR1 and CDR2 from the germline V gene are SGHTA and FQGTGA. CDR3 sequence (DNA): TGTGCCAGCAGCTCGGCCGGGACTAGCGAGGAGACCCAGTACTTC. It is translated as CASSSAGTSEETQYF.

The CDR3 spells CASSDSDRGSGGYTF. The CDR3 DNA follows: TGTGCCAGCAGTGACTCGGACAGGGGTTCTGGTGGCTACACCTTC. The chain recombines TRBV6-4 with TRBJ1-2, with 9 bases identical to TRBD1. The CDR3 covers 15 residues. Trimming cost V 0 bases and J 7 bases; bases outside gene matches: 6. Germline V CDR1 and CDR2: MRHNA, SNTAGT.

The chain uses TRBV11-2 and TRBJ2-6; 9 bases align to TRBD1. CDR3 length: 17 residues. Germline lookup yields CDR1 SGHAT and CDR2 FQNNGV. The V and J ends lost 8 bases and 0 bases, in that order; junction bases with no gene match: 8. The CDR3 region has the DNA TGTGCCAGCCGGCCGGGACAGGGAAGCTCTGGGGCCAACGTCCTGACTTTC. It codes for CASRPGQGSSGANVLTF.

The chain is built from TRBV6-1 and TRBJ2-5, with D tentatively TRBD1 or TRBD2 (8 bases each). The CDR3 length is 17 residues. The ends were cut back, 2 bases at V and 3 bases at J, with 19 bases in the middle. Germline values: CDR1 MNHNS, CDR2 SASEGT. This CDR3 reads CASSEMAGGQAKETQYF. CDR3 sequence (DNA): TGTGCCAGCAGTGAAATGGCGGGGGGACAGGCTAAAGAGACCCAGTACTTC.

The rearrangement links TRBV6-1 to TRBJ2-5; D gene uncertain. The V end was cut by 3 bases, the J end by 1 base, with 9 bases between. Per the germline V gene, CDR1 is MNHNS and CDR2 is SASEGT. The CDR3 has 14 residues. CDR3 DNA: TGTGCCAGCAGTGAGTTAAGATCCCAAGAGACCCAGTACTTC. It specifies CASSELRSQETQYF.

V and J are TRBV15 and TRBJ1-2; perhaps TRBD1 as D (5 bases). The CDR3 totals 14 residues. The ends were cut back, 5 bases at V and 0 bases at J, with 10 bases in the middle. Germline-derived CDR1 and CDR2 are LNHNV and YYDKDF (reference sequence). CDR3 in amino acids: CATSPQGANYGYTF. CDR3 nucleotide sequence: TGTGCCACCAGCCCCCAGGGTGCTAACTATGGCTACACCTTC.

The V call is TRBV27, the J call TRBJ1-2; maybe TRBD1 (5 bases). Germline-derived CDR1 and CDR2 are MNHEY and SMNVEV (reference sequence). Between the trimmed V and J ends, which lost 3 bases and 4 bases, there was a span of 15 bases. This CDR3 is 15 amino acids long. CDR3 amino acids: CASSFLGRRGYGYTF. For the CDR3, the DNA is TGTGCCAGCAGTTTCCTGGGGCGGCGGGGCTATGGCTACACCTTC.

This clone came up once. The genes are TRBV7-9 and TRBJ1-1, with 9 bases lining up with TRBD1. V shed 4 bases and J 1 base; nucleotides not matched to a gene: 7. Per germline, CDR1 SEHNR and CDR2 FQNEAQ (reference sequence). The CDR3 contains 16 residues. The CDR3 region is CASSSGQGSTNTEAFF. CDR3 DNA: TGTGCCAGCAGCTCCGGACAGGGGAGTACGAACACTGAAGCTTTCTTT.

Points on this clone: The identical CDR3 is also encoded by other nucleotide sequences in the sample. The chain carries TRBV28 and TRBJ1-2; TRBD1 matches 10 bases. The CDR3 totals 14 residues. V shed 6 bases, J shed 2 bases, and the junction held 3 bases outside the gene matches. Germline CDR1 and CDR2: MDHEN and SYDVKM. The CDR3 loop is CASSSGQGNYGYTF. The CDR3 DNA follows: TGTGCCAGCAGCTCGGGACAGGGGAACTATGGCTACACCTTC.

The chain carries TRBV6-5 and TRBJ2-1, with TRBD2 identical over 12 bases. J gave up 10 bases and V 7 bases, and 5 bases lay outside the gene matches. This CDR3 comprises 13 residues. The V gene's germline CDR1 is MNHEY and CDR2 SVGAGI. CDR3 sequence: CASNLAGGNEQFF. CDR3 DNA: TGTGCCAGCAATCTAGCGGGAGGGAACGAGCAGTTCTTC.

This chain joins TRBV4-1 and TRBJ2-7, with D possibly being TRBD1 (6 bases). Germline lookup yields CDR1 MGHRA and CDR2 YSYEKL. V lost 1 base, J lost 3 bases, and 28 bases lay in between. The CDR3 is 20 amino acids. The CDR3 is CASSQVTGSLRGFFSYEQYF. CDR3 nucleotide sequence: TGCGCCAGCAGCCAAGTCACGGGCTCACTTAGGGGGTTTTTTAGCTACGAGCAGTACTTC.

The rearrangement uses TRBV5-1 and TRBJ2-7, with D perhaps TRBD2 (6 bases). The V end lost 0 bases, the J end lost 1 base, and 8 bases lay between the germline ends. Germline V CDR1 and CDR2: SGHRS, YFSETQ. CDR3 size: 14 residues. CDR3 region: CASSLVGGSYEQYF. In DNA form, the CDR3 reads TGCGCCAGCAGCTTGGTTGGGGGGTCCTACGAGCAGTACTTC.

The chain has TRBV15 and TRBJ2-7, with D unresolved. This CDR3 spans 14 amino acids. V gave up 1 base and J gave up 2 bases, with 9 bases separating them. The germline V gene encodes CDR1 LNHNV and CDR2 YYDKDF (reference sequence). The CDR3 sequence is CATSRGRSAYEQYF. CDR3 coding DNA: TGTGCCACCAGCAGAGGACGGTCTGCCTACGAGCAGTACTTC. Drawing the rest from reference TRBV15 and TRBJ2-7, the complete variable domain is DAMVIQNPRYQVTQFGKPVTLSCSQTLNHNVMYWYQQKSSQAPKLLFHYYDKDFNNEADTPDNFQSRRPNTSFCFLDIRSPGLGDTAMYLCATSRGRSAYEQYFGPGTRLTVT.

This clone is a singleton in its sample. The rearrangement links TRBV9 to TRBJ2-1; unclear D gene. Germline V lookup: CDR1 SGDLS, CDR2 YYNGEE. The ends were cut back, 0 bases at V and 10 bases at J, with 14 bases in the middle. The CDR3 is 14 residues long. The CDR3 protein is CASSVVQRSSEQFF. The CDR3 DNA reads TGTGCCAGCAGCGTAGTACAGCGAAGCTCGGAGCAGTTCTTC.

The rearrangement uses TRBV7-9 and TRBJ2-1; the match to TRBD2 covers 7 bases. CDR3 length equals 14 residues. V gave up 3 bases and J gave up 4 bases; unmatched junction bases: 3. The germline CDR1 and CDR2 sequences are SEHNR and FQNEAQ (reference sequence). CDR3 sequence reads: CASSLASGYNEQFF. The CDR3 DNA reads TGTGCCAGCAGCTTGGCTAGCGGATACAATGAGCAGTTCTTC.

The rearrangement joins TRBV7-8 to TRBJ2-7; weak D call: TRBD2 (5 bases). Germline CDR1 is SGHVS and CDR2 is FQNEAQ. CDR3 size: 14 residues. Trimming pared 5 bases from V and 3 bases from J, leaving 14 bases between. The DNA of the CDR3 is TGTGCCAGCAGCGACACTAGTCCAGGCTACGAGCAGTACTTC. Its translation is CASSDTSPGYEQYF. Variable domain in full (rest from reference TRBV7-8 and TRBJ2-7): GAGVSQSPRYKVAKRGQDVALRCDPISGHVSLFWYQQALGQGPEFLTYFQNEAQLDKSGLPSDRFFAERPEGSVSTLKIQRTQQEDSAVYLCASSDTSPGYEQYFGPGTRLTVT.

The J gene is TRBJ1-2, the V gene TRBV7-2, with unresolved D. Germline V gene lookup returns CDR1 SGHTA and CDR2 FQGNSA. The CDR3 spans 16 residues. Trimming shortened V by 5 bases and J by 4 bases, and 20 bases separated the two germline ends. The CDR3 sequence is CASSINGGDWAYGYTF. The CDR3 nucleotides read TGTGCCAGCAGCATTAACGGCGGTGATTGGGCCTATGGCTACACCTTC.

The rearrangement uses TRBV5-1 and TRBJ2-3, with D unresolved. Per germline, CDR1 SGHRS and CDR2 YFSETQ. There are 15 residues in the CDR3. V gave up 0 bases and J gave up 4 bases, with 12 bases separating them. The CDR3 loop reads CASSLGVQFADTQYF. In nucleotides, the CDR3 is TGCGCCAGCAGCTTGGGGGTCCAGTTCGCAGATACGCAGTATTTT.

The chain uses TRBV9 and TRBJ2-7; D uncertain. Trimming removed 3 bases from V and 6 bases from J, with 19 bases in between. This CDR3 spans 15 amino acids. Germline CDR1 reads SGDLS; CDR2 reads YYNGEE. The CDR3 coding sequence is TGTGCCAGCAGCGCCCGACCCAAGGGCCGCGCCGAGCAGTACTTC. It specifies CASSARPKGRAEQYF. Drawing the rest from reference TRBV9 and TRBJ2-7, the complete variable domain is DSGVTQTPKHLITATGQRVTLRCSPRSGDLSVYWYQQSLDQGLQFLIQYYNGEERAKGNILERFSAQQFPDLHSELNLSSLELGDSALYFCASSARPKGRAEQYFGPGTRLTVT.

The V and J genes are TRBV19 and TRBJ2-7, with TRBD2 as a possible D gene (6 bases). The V and J ends lost 6 bases and 10 bases respectively, with 19 bases between them. Germline V gene data show CDR1 as LNHDA and CDR2 as SQIVND (reference sequence). The CDR3 covers 13 residues. The CDR3 is CASSPSGAGPQYF. In DNA form, the CDR3 reads TGTGCCAGTAGCCCCTCCGGAGCGGGCCCTCAGTACTTC.

The chain is built from TRBV30 and TRBJ2-3; no firm D call. The CDR3 contains 10 residues. The V and J ends lost 3 bases and 7 bases respectively, with 5 bases between them. CDR1 and CDR2 from the germline V gene are GTSNPN and SVGIG (reference sequence). The CDR3 region is CAWSANTQYF. The DNA of the CDR3 is TGTGCCTGGAGCGCTAATACGCAGTATTTT.

The V gene is TRBV7-2, the J gene TRBJ1-1, with 7 bases identical to TRBD1. The CDR3 has 14 amino acids. V gave up 5 bases and J gave up 3 bases; unmatched junction bases: 6. Germline assignment: CDR1 SGHTA and CDR2 FQGNSA. Written as DNA, the CDR3 is TGTGCCAGCAGCAGATCAGGGGGAGACACTGAAGCTTTCTTT. Residues: CASSRSGGDTEAFF.

This clone was observed a handful of times. CDR3 sequence reads: CAWSVQGIQETQYF. The CDR3 DNA reads TGTGCCTGGAGTGTACAGGGAATCCAAGAGACCCAGTACTTC. The chain links TRBV30 to TRBJ2-5; TRBD1 is a possible D gene (6 bases). V was pared by 0 bases and J by 1 base, with 9 bases between. CDR3 length: 14 residues. Germline V lookup: CDR1 GTSNPN, CDR2 SVGIG (reference sequence).

The V and J genes are TRBV15 and TRBJ2-7; D gene ambiguous. The CDR3 loop spans 14 amino acids. Germline loops: CDR1 LNHNV, CDR2 YYDKDF (reference sequence). The V end lost 5 bases, the J end lost 5 bases, and 16 bases lay between the germline ends. CDR3 loop: CATSRTGLSNEQYF. For the CDR3, the DNA is TGTGCCACCAGCCGAACCGGGCTCTCAAACGAGCAGTACTTC.

The chain joins TRBV15 to TRBJ1-1; TRBD1 might be the D (6 bases). V was clipped by 1 base and J by 0 bases, with 9 bases between them. CDR3 length: 15 amino acids. Germline lookup yields CDR1 LNHNV and CDR2 YYDKDF (reference sequence). This chain's CDR3 is CATSRGGQLNTEAFF. The DNA for the CDR3 is TGTGCCACCAGCAGAGGTGGACAGTTGAACACTGAAGCTTTCTTT. The full variable domain, in which reference TRBV15 and TRBJ1-1 provide the parts outside the CDR3, is DAMVIQNPRYQVTQFGKPVTLSCSQTLNHNVMYWYQQKSSQAPKLLFHYYDKDFNNEADTPDNFQSRRPNTSFCFLDIRSPGLGDTAMYLCATSRGGQLNTEAFFGQGTRLTVV.

The chain combines TRBV11-1 with TRBJ2-1, with 8 bases fitting TRBD2. In germline, CDR1 is SGHAT, CDR2 FQDESV (reference sequence). With 5 bases clipped from V and 10 bases from J, the junction kept 7 bases outside the gene matches. This CDR3 is 13 amino acids long. The CDR3 region has the DNA TGTGCCAGCAGCCCCGGGACTAGTAAAGAGCAGTTCTTC. Its translation is CASSPGTSKEQFF.

The chain uses TRBV10-3 and TRBJ2-5; D is ambiguous. Germline V gene lookup returns CDR1 ENHRY and CDR2 SYGVKD. This CDR3 contains 15 residues. V lost 0 bases, J lost 2 bases, and 10 bases lay in between. The CDR3 bases are TGTGCCATCAGTGAGTCGTCACGGCCTCAAGAGACCCAGTACTTC. Residues: CAISESSRPQETQYF.